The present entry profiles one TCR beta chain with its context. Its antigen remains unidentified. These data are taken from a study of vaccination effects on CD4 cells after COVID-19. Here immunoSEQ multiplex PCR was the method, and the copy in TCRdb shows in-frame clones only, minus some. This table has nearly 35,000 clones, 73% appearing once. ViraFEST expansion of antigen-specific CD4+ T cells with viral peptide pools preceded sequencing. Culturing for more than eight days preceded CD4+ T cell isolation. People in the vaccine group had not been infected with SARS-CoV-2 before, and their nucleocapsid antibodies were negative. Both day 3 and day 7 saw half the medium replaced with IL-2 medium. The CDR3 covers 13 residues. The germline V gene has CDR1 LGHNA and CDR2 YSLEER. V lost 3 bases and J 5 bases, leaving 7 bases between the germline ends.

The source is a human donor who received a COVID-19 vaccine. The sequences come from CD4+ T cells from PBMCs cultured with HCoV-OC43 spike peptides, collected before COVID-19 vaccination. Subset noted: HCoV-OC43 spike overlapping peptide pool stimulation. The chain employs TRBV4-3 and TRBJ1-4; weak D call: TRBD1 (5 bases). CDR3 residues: CASSQRGNEKLFF. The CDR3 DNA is TGCGCCAGCAGCCAGCGGGGGAATGAAAAACTGTTTTTT.